This T cell receptor beta chain was obtained from a study of T-cell memory formation after mild COVID-19. From the 5' RACE reads, TCRdb called clonotypes with MiXCR, one entry per CDR3 protein. The sample lists 200,000 to 250,000 distinct CDR3 sequences, approximately 15% occurring once. J gave up 2 bases and V 1 base, and 1 base lay outside the gene matches. The CDR3 is made up of 15 amino acids. Germline CDR1 is KGHDR and CDR2 is SFDVKD. The sequence came from an adult woman who had mild COVID-19 (a few samples of this study predate the infection). Cell type and time point are not known. Sequenced sample: PBMCs or a T cell subset sorted from them (not recorded which). The rearrangement joins TRBV24-1 to TRBJ2-3; 8 positions match TRBD2. CDR3 DNA: TGTGCCACCAGTGATTTAGCGGGGGACACAGATACGCAGTATTTT. It yields the protein CATSDLAGDTDTQYF.